This T cell receptor (beta chain) is drawn from a study of blood T cell repertoires in COVID-19. The germline V and J ends were trimmed by 0 bases and 4 bases, with 15 bases remaining between them. The CDR3 consists of 17 residues. Germline CDR1 and CDR2: KGHSH and LQKENI. Assay: immunoSEQ multiplex PCR; the TCRdb copy retains only in-frame clones and omits some. The data contain 65,000 or so clones, about nine tenths of them singletons. The chain links TRBV18 to TRBJ2-2; possible D gene TRBD2, 6 bases. The specimen sequenced was peripheral blood. The source of this sequence is a human donor with acute or convalescent COVID-19. The donor label of this sample is uncertain. CDR3 region: CASSPPPTGVRTGELFF. CDR3 DNA: TGTGCCAGCTCACCACCCCCCACGGGGGTGCGCACCGGGGAGCTGTTTTTT.